This T cell receptor beta chain emerged from a study of shared clonotypes between healthy human individuals. Extraction of genomic DNA in unsorted samples used approximately 96 million PBMCs. Repertoires were generated with immunoSEQ multiplex PCR, while TCRdb's copy carries only in-frame clones and drops some. The table lists 400,000 to 550,000 clones, 65% to 80% of them singletons. The V and J ends lost 4 bases and 2 bases respectively, with 9 bases between them. The germline V gene has CDR1 SGHRS and CDR2 YFSETQ. The CDR3 is 13 residues long. This clone appeared a single time. At the DNA level, this CDR3 is encoded by other sequences in the same sample as well.

The gene calls are TRBV5-1 and TRBJ2-5; D call uncertain. The sample taken for sequencing was PBMCs. The receptor comes from a woman in her thirties or forties in good health. Some clones in this sample may be carry-over from other donors' samples. The CDR3 loop reads CASSLGNQETQYF. CDR3 nucleotides: TGCGCCAGCAGCCTTGGGAATCAAGAGACCCAGTACTTC.